This TCR beta chain was captured by sequencing in a study of T cells after yellow fever vaccination. Study summary: Preparing low-cell-number fractions relied on SMART-Seq v4 Ultra Low Input.

CDR1 is SGHTA and CDR2 is FQGNSA in the germline V gene. The V gene lost 5 bases and the J gene lost 7 bases, with 15 bases spanning the gap. The length of the CDR3 is 13 residues. A process of 5'RACE template switching, which added a universal primer site and UMIs, was used to make TCR cDNA. TCRdb passed the 5' RACE reads through MiXCR, listing each CDR3 protein once. This sample has about 320,000 distinct CDR3 sequences; roughly 10% occur once, and the top ten carry 2.5% to 4%. This clonotype was observed at least ten times. The specimen was CD4+ T cells sorted from PBMCs, collected 45 days after the yellow fever booster vaccination. This receptor was obtained from a man younger than 30 who received the YFV17D yellow fever vaccine. The chain is built from TRBV7-2 and TRBJ2-7, with a tentative D call TRBD1 (7 bases). The DNA of the CDR3 is TGTGCCAGCAGCCCAACAGGGGCGGGGGAGCAGTACTTC. Protein product: CASSPTGAGEQYF.